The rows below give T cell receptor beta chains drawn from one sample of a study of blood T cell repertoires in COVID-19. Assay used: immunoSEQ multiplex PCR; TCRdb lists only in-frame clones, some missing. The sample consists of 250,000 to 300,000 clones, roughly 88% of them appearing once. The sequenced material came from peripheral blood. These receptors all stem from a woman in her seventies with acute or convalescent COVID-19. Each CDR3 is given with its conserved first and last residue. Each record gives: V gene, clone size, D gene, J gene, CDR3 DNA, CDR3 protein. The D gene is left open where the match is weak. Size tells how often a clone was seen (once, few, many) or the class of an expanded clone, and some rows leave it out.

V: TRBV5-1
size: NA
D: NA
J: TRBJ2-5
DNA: TGCGCCAGCAGCTTGGGACAGCCCCAAGAGACCCAGTACTTC
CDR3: CASSLGQPQETQYF

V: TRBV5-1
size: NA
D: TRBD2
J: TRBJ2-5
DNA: TGCGCCAGTACGGGAGGACTGGGACCCCAAGAGACCCAGTACTTC
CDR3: CASTGGLGPQETQYF

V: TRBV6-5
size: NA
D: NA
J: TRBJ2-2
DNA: TGTGCCAGCAGTCGCTCGCCCAGTCCAGCCGGGGAGCTGTTTTTT
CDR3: CASSRSPSPAGELFF

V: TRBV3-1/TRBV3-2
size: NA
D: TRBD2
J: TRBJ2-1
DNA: TGTGCCAGCAGCCAAGACGGGCGGGGGTACAATGAGCAGTTCTTC
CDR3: CASSQDGRGYNEQFF

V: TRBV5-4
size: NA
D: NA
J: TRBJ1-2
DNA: TGTGCCAGCAGCTTGGCGGTGGGGGGGCACGTTAACTATGGCTACACCTTC
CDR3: CASSLAVGGHVNYGYTF

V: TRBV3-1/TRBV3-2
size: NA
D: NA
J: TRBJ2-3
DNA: TGTGCCAGCAGCCATTCGGGGGGCGATACGCAGTATTTT
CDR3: CASSHSGGDTQYF

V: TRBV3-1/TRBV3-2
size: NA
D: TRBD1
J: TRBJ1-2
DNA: TGTGCCAGCAGGGCGGCACAGGGGGCGGATGGCTACACCTTC
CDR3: CASRAAQGADGYTF

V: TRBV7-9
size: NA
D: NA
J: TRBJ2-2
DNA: TGTGCCAGCAGCTTAGCAGCAGGTACCGGGGAGCTGTTTTTT
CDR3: CASSLAAGTGELFF

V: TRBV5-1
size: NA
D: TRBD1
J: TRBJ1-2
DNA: TGCGCCAGCAGCTTAGGACAGGGGACCTATGGCTACACCTTC
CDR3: CASSLGQGTYGYTF

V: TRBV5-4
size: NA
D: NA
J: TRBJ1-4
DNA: TGTGCCAGCAGCTTGGGGGGGCTCGCGAGTGAAAAACTGTTTTTT
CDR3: CASSLGGLASEKLFF

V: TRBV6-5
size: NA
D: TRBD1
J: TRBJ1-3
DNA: TGTGCCAGCAGGGGACAGGGGTTGACTGGAAACACCATATATTTT
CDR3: CASRGQGLTGNTIYF

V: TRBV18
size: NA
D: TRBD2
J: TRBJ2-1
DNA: TGTGCCAGCTCACCAGGGACTAGCGGGGAGCAGTTCTTC
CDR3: CASSPGTSGEQFF

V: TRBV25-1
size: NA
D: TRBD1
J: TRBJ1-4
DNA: TGTGCCAGCAGTGACCCTGGACAGGGTGCAGAAAAACTGTTTTTT
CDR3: CASSDPGQGAEKLFF

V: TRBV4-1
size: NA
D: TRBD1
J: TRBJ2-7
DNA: TGCGCCAGCAGCCGCCCCGGGACAGGGGGCGAGCAGTACTTC
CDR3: CASSRPGTGGEQYF

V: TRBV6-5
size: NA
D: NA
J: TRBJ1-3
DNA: TGTGCCAGCAGGGCTGAACCGAACTCTGGAAACACCATATATTTT
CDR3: CASRAEPNSGNTIYF

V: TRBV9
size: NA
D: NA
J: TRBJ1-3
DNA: TGTGCCAGCAGCGCACAACAGGGAGCTGGAAACACCATATATTTT
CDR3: CASSAQQGAGNTIYF

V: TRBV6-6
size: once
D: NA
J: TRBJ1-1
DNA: TGTGCCAGCAGTCCTCGGGAGGGGTTGAACACTGAAGCTTTCTTT
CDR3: CASSPREGLNTEAFF

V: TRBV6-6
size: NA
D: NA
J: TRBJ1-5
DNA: TGTGCCAGCAGTTACCTTCAGGGGAGTAGCAATCAGCCCCAGCATTTT
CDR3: CASSYLQGSSNQPQHF

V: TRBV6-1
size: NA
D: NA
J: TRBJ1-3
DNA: TGTGCCAGCAGTGAAGTGAGGGCTTCTGGAAACACCATATATTTT
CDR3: CASSEVRASGNTIYF

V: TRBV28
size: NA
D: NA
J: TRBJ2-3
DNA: TGTGCCAGCAGCCCTGTTGGCGGGAGCACAGATACGCAGTATTTT
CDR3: CASSPVGGSTDTQYF

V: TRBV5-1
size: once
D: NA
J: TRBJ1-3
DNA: TGCGCCAGCAGCTTGTCCGGGACTCAGAGCAACACCATATATTTT
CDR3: CASSLSGTQSNTIYF

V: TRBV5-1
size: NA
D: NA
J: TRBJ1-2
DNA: TGCGCCAGCAGCTTGGACGGACAGATTTATGGCTACACCTTC
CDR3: CASSLDGQIYGYTF

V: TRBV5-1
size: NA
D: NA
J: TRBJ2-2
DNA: TGCGCCAGCAGGATACAGGGCGCGAACACCGGGGAGCTGTTTTTT
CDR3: CASRIQGANTGELFF

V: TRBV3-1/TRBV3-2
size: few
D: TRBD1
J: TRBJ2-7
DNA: TGTGCCAGCGGTGAACAGGGGGAGCAGTACTTC
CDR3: CASGEQGEQYF

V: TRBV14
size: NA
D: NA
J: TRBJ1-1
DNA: TGTGCCAGCACCCACCCAGCTGAAGCTTTCTTT
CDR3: CASTHPAEAFF

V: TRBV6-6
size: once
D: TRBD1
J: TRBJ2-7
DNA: TGTGCCAGCAGTTACTCCCGGGACAGGGGCGAGCAGTACTTC
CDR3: CASSYSRDRGEQYF

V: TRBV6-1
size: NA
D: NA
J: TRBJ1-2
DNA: TGTGCCAGCAGTGAAACAGGTCCCTATGGCTACACCTTC
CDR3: CASSETGPYGYTF

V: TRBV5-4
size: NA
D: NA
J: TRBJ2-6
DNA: TGTGCCAGCAGCTCCTGGAGGGTTGGGGCCAACGTCCTGACTTTC
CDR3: CASSSWRVGANVLTF

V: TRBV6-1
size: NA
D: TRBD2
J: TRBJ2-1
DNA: TGTGCCAGCAGTGAAGCGATAGCGGGGATCAGCAATGAGCAGTTCTTC
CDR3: CASSEAIAGISNEQFF

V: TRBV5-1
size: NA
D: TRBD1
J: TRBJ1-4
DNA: TGCGCCAGCAGCCCTGGGACAGGGAATGAAAAACTGTTTTTT
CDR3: CASSPGTGNEKLFF

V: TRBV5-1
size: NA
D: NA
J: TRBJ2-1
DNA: TGCGCCAGCAGCTCCGGACAGATGTACAATGAGCAGTTCTTC
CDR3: CASSSGQMYNEQFF

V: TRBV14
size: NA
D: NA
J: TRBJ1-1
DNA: TGTGCCAGCAGCCAAGCGGGGAGGACTGAAGCTTTCTTT
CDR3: CASSQAGRTEAFF

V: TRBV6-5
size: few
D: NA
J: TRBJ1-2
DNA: TGTGCCAGCAGCAGGACAGAGCTTTCCTACACCTTC
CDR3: CASSRTELSYTF

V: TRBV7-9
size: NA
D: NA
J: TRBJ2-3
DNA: TGTGCCAGCAGCCCCGCCCTTCCCGGGACAGATACGCAGTATTTT
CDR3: CASSPALPGTDTQYF

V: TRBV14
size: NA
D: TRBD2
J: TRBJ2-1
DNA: TGTGCCAGCAGCCCCTGGGCGGGGGGCTACAATGAGCAGTTCTTC
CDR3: CASSPWAGGYNEQFF

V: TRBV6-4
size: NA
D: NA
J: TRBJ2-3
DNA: TGTGCCAGCAGCGGGGGGCAGTCAGATACGCAGTATTTT
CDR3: CASSGGQSDTQYF

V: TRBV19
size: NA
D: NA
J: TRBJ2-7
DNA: TGTGCCAGTAGTTCCTTCGGACTCTCCTACGAGCAGTACTTC
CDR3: CASSSFGLSYEQYF